The 4 T cell receptor beta chains presented below share a single source sample, sequenced in a study of blood T cell repertoires in COVID-19. TCRdb keeps only in-frame clones here, not all; method: immunoSEQ multiplex PCR. This sample has around 480,000 clones, with around 88% found just once. Sequenced sample: peripheral blood. These receptors came from a woman aged 45 to 65 with COVID-19, enrolled during active disease.

This clone was seen only a few times. J is TRBJ1-6 and V is TRBV30; TRBD1 is a possible D gene (5 bases). Germline V gives CDR1 GTSNPN, CDR2 SVGIG (reference sequence). Trimming shortened V by 3 bases and J by 11 bases, and 23 bases separated the two germline ends. CDR3 length equals 16 residues. The CDR3 DNA reads as TGTGCCTGGAGGCTTGAGCGGGACCAATACGCTACACCCCTCCACTTT. This codes for CAWRLERDQYATPLHF.

The chain recombines TRBV7-9 with TRBJ1-5; 8 nucleotides agree with TRBD1. The CDR3 is 14 amino acids. V lost 4 bases to trimming and J lost 7 bases; unmatched junction nucleotides: 6. Germline CDR1 and CDR2: SEHNR and FQNEAQ (reference sequence). The CDR3 protein is CASSSPTGDQPQHF. The CDR3 DNA reads TGTGCCAGCAGCTCGCCGACAGGGGACCAGCCCCAGCATTTT.

The table lists this clone with a few counts. The chain carries TRBV29-1 and TRBJ1-3, with a possible D match to TRBD1 (6 bases). Trimming stripped 7 bases from V and 0 bases from J, with 16 bases between. This CDR3 has 15 amino acids. Germline lookup yields CDR1 SQVTM and CDR2 ANQGSEA. In nucleotides, the CDR3 is TGCAGCGCTATACTGGGGGCGGACTCTGGAAACACCATATATTTT. Translated, it gives CSAILGADSGNTIYF.

The chain carries TRBV12-3 or TRBV12-4 and TRBJ1-2, with 7 bases matching TRBD1. Trimming took 1 base from V and 6 from J; bases not matched to a gene: 2. This CDR3 is built from 13 residues. The CDR3 coding sequence is TGTGCCAGCAGTTTAGTGACAGGGAATGGCTACACCTTC. Amino acid sequence: CASSLVTGNGYTF.